The following is a T cell receptor beta chain sequence with its context. In the original analysis: It was from reference gene primer amplification that nucleated cell counts were estimated. Only in-frame clones appear in the TCRdb table, and some are missing; sequencing was by immunoSEQ multiplex PCR. The DNA was the basis for D and trimming; V, J and clone size are from that table. The profile shows just over 150,000 clones, approximately 79% of them singletons. These data come from a study of blood T cell repertoires in COVID-19. In the study overall: Acute and convalescent COVID-19 samples came from the United States, Italy and Spain.

CDR3 length equals 16 residues. Germline CDR1 reads MDHEN; CDR2 reads SYDVKM. The germline V and J ends were trimmed by 6 bases and 7 bases, with 25 bases remaining between them. This rearrangement joins TRBV28 to TRBJ2-7; tentative D call: TRBD2 (6 bases). The sequenced sample was peripheral blood. The sequence was obtained from a woman in her forties with COVID-19, enrolled during active disease. The CDR3: CASRGGSGRKLGEQYF. The CDR3, as DNA: TGTGCCAGCAGGGGGGGATCCGGAAGGAAACTCGGTGAGCAGTACTTC.